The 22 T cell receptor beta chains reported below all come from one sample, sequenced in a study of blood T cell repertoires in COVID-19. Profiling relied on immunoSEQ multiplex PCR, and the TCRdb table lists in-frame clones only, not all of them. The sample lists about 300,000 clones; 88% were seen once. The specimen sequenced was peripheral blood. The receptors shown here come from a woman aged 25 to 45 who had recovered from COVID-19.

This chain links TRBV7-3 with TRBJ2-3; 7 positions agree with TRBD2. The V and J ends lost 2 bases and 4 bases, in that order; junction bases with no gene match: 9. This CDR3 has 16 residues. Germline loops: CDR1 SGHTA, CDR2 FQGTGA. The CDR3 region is CASSLWDYLGADTQYF. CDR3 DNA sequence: TGTGCCAGCAGCTTATGGGACTACCTTGGGGCAGATACGCAGTATTTT.

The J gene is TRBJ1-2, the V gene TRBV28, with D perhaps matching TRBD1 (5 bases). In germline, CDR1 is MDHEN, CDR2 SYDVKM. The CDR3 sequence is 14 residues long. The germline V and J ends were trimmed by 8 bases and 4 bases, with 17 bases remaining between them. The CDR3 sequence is CASYTPGLIYGYTF. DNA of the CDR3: TGTGCCAGCTATACTCCGGGACTGATCTATGGCTACACCTTC.

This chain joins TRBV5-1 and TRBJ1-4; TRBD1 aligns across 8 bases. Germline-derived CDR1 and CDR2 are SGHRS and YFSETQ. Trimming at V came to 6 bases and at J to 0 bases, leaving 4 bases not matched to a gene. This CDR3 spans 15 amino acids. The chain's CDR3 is CASMLQGATNEKLFF. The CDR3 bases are TGCGCCAGCATGCTACAGGGGGCAACTAATGAAAAACTGTTTTTT. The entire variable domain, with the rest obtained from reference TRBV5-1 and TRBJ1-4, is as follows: KAGVTQTPRYLIKTRGQQVTLSCSPISGHRSVSWYQQTPGQGLQFLFEYFSETQRNKGNFPGRFSGRQFSNSRSEMNVSTLELGDSALYLCASMLQGATNEKLFFGSGTQLSVL.

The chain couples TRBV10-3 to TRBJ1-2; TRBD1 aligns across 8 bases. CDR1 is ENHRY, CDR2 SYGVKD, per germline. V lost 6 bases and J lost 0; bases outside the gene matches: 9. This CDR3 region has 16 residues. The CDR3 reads CAIRGAGGRSNYGYTF. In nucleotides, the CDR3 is TGTGCCATCAGGGGGGCAGGGGGCCGTTCTAACTATGGCTACACCTTC.

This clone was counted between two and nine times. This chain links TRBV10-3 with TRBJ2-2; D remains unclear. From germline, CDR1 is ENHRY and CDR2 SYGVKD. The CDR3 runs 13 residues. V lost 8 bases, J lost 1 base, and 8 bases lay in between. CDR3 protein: CAISGVNTGELFF. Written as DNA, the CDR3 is TGTGCCATCTCGGGTGTGAACACCGGGGAGCTGTTTTTT.

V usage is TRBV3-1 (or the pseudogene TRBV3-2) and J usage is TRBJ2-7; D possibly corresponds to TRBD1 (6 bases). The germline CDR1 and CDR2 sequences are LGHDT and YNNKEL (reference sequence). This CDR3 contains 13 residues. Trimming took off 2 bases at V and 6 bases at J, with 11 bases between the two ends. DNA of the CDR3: TGTGCCAGCAGCCAAAACAGGGAAGGCGAGCAGTACTTC. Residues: CASSQNREGEQYF.

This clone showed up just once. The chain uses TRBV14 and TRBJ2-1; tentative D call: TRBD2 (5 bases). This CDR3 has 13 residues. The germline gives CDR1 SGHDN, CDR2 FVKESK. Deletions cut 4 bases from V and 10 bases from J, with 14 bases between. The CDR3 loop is CASSRPGRREQFF. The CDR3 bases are TGTGCCAGCAGCCGACCCGGTCGGAGGGAGCAGTTCTTC.

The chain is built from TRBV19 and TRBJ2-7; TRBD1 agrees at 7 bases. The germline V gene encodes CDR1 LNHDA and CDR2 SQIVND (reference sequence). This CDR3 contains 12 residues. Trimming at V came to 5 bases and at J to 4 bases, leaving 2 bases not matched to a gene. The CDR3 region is CASSVQGYEQYF. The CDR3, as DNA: TGTGCCAGTAGTGTACAGGGGTACGAGCAGTACTTC.

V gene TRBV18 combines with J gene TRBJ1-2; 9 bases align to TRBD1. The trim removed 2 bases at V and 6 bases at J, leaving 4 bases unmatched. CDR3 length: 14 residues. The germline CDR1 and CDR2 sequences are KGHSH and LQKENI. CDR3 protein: CASSPTGGQHGYTF. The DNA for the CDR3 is TGTGCCAGCTCACCAACAGGGGGCCAACATGGCTACACCTTC.

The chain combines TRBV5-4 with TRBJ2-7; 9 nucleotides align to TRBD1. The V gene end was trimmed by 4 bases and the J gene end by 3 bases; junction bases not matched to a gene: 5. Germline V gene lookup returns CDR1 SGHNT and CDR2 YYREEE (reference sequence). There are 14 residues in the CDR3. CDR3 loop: CASSVDRGGYEQYF. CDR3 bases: TGTGCCAGCAGCGTTGACAGGGGGGGCTACGAGCAGTACTTC.

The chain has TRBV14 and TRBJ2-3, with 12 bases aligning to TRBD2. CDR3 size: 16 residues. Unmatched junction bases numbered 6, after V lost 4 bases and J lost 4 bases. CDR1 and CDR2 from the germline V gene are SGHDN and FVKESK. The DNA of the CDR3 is TGTGCCAGCAGCCGGGGGACTAGCGGGTCAGCAGATACGCAGTATTTT. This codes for CASSRGTSGSADTQYF. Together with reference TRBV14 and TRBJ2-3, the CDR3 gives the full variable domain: EAGVTQFPSHSVIEKGQTVTLRCDPISGHDNLYWYRRVMGKEIKFLLHFVKESKQDESGMPNNRFLAERTGGTYSTLKVQPAELEDSGVYFCASSRGTSGSADTQYFGPGTRLTVL.

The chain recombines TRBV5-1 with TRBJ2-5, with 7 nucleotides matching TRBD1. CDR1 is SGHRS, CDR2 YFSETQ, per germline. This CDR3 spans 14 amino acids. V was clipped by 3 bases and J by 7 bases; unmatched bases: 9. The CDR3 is CASSYGDRETTQYF. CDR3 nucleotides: TGCGCCAGCAGCTACGGGGACAGAGAAACGACCCAGTACTTC.

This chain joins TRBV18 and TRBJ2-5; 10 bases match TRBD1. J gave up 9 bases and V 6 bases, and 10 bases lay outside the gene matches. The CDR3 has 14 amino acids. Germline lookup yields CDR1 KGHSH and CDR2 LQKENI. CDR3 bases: TGTGCCAGCTCCCCCGTTGGACAGGGGGACGCCCAGTACTTC. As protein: CASSPVGQGDAQYF.

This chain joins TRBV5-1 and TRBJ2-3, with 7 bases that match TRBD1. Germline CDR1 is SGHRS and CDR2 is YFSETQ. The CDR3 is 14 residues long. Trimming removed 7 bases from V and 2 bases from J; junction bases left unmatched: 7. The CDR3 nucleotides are TGCGCCAGCTCAGACAGGGCCAACACAGATACGCAGTATTTT. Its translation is CASSDRANTDTQYF.

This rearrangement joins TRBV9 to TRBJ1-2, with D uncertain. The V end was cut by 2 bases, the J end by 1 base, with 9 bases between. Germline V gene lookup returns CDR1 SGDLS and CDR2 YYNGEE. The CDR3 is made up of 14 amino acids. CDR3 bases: TGTGCCAGCAGCGTCGCACAAGTTAACTATGGCTACACCTTC. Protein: CASSVAQVNYGYTF. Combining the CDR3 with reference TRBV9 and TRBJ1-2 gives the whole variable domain DSGVTQTPKHLITATGQRVTLRCSPRSGDLSVYWYQQSLDQGLQFLIQYYNGEERAKGNILERFSAQQFPDLHSELNLSSLELGDSALYFCASSVAQVNYGYTFGSGTRLTVV.

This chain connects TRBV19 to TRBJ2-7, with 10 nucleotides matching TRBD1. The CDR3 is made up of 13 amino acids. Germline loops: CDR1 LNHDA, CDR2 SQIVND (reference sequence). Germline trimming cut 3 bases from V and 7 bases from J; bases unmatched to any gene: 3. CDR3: CASSIGTGDEQYF. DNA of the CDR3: TGTGCCAGTAGTATTGGGACAGGGGATGAGCAGTACTTC.

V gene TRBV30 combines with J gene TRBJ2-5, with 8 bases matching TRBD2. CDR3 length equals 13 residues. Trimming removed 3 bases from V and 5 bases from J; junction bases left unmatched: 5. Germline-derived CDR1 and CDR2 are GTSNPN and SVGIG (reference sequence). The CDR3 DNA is TGTGCCTGGAGCCGGGGGGGCCTGGAGACCCAGTACTTC. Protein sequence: CAWSRGGLETQYF.

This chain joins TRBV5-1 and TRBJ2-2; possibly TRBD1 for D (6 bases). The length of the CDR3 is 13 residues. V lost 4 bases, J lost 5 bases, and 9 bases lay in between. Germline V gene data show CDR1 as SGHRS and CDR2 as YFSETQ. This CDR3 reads CASSHDRTGELFF. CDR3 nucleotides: TGCGCCAGCAGCCACGACAGGACCGGGGAGCTGTTTTTT.

Here the CDR3 reads CASSLSRGSYEQYF. CDR3 DNA sequence: TGCGCCAGCAGCTTGAGTCGGGGATCCTACGAGCAGTACTTC. This sequence joins TRBV5-1 and TRBJ2-7; D might be TRBD2 (5 bases). The V end lost 1 base, the J end lost 1 base, and 9 bases lay between the germline ends. Germline CDR1 and CDR2: SGHRS and YFSETQ. The CDR3 length is 14 residues.

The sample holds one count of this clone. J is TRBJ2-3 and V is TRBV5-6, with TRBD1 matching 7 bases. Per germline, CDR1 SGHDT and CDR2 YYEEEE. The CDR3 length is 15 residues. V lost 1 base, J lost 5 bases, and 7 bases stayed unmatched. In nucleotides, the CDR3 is TGTGCCAGCAGCTTGAAGGGGGCGCATCAAGATACGCAGTATTTT. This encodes CASSLKGAHQDTQYF.

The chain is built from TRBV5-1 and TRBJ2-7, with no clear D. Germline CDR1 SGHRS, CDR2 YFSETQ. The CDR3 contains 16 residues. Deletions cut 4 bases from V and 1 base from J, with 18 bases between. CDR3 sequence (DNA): TGCGCCAGCAGCCCCGCCCCGAGAGGATCATCCTACGAGCAGTACTTC. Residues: CASSPAPRGSSYEQYF.

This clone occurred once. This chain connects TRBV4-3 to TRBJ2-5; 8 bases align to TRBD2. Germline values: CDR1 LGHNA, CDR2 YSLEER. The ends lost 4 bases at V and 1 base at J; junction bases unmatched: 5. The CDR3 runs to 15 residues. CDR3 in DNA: TGCGCCAGCAGCCGGATAGCGGGGTTCCAAGAGACCCAGTACTTC. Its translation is CASSRIAGFQETQYF.